These 31 T cell receptor beta chains came from one sample sequenced in a study of tissue T cells after allogeneic stem cell transplantation. Time point indicated: mouse harvest day 7 after allogeneic transplant. Tail vein injection delivered 10^7 T-cell-depleted bone marrow cells and 10^6 splenic CD5+ T cells. Method: immunoSEQ multiplex PCR; TCRdb's copy keeps in-frame clones and lacks some. The sample consists of 3,900 or so clones, around half of them appearing once. The sample taken for sequencing was lymph node tissue. The receptors were sampled from a female BALB/c mouse given C57BL/6 T cells with graft-versus-host disease after an allogeneic hematopoietic cell transplant.

On this clone: Gene names denote mouse genes. The read ends 1 residue early relative to the CDR3; the germline J gene fills the gap. The V and J genes are TRBV26 and TRBJ1-6; TRBD1 might be the D (6 bases). TRBJ1-6 is treated as an ORF (open reading frame) with a function not yet certain. Germline V gene data show CDR1 as KGHPV and CDR2 as FQNQEV (reference sequence). The CDR3 covers 14 residues. With 6 bases removed from V and 3 bases from J, the gap between germline ends came to 9 bases. The chain's CDR3 is CASSQGFYNSPLYF. The DNA read from the CDR3 is TGTGCCAGCAGCCAGGGGTTCTATAATTCGCCCCTCTAC.

Only one count was recorded for this clone. Genes here carry mouse names. The read gets to within 1 residue of the CDR3 end, and the germline J gene fills in the rest. The chain joins TRBV26 to TRBJ2-5; 12 bases fit TRBD2. The CDR3 runs 15 residues. Trimming took 3 bases from V and 6 from J; bases not matched to a gene: 4. Germline-derived CDR1 and CDR2 are KGHPV and FQNQEV (reference sequence). The CDR3 loop reads CASSLGTGGKDTQYF. The DNA read from the CDR3 is TGTGCCAGCAGTCTCGGGACTGGGGGGAAGGACACCCAGTAC.

Note on this clone: Gene names and germline refer to mouse. Read sequence stops 1 residue before the CDR3 end, and the germline J gene provides the missing end. This chain joins TRBV3 and TRBJ2-2, with 9 bases aligning to TRBD2. The V and J ends lost 5 bases and 0 bases, in that order; junction bases with no gene match: 4. This CDR3 is built from 16 residues. CDR1 is SNHLY, CDR2 FYNGKV, per germline (reference sequence). This CDR3 is CASSPRLGANTGQLYF. The CDR3 DNA, read in part, is TGTGCCAGCAGCCCCCGACTGGGGGCAAACACCGGGCAGCTCTAC.

Comments on this clone: The listed genes are named as in mouse. The read terminates 1 residue ahead of where the CDR3 ends, so the germline J gene completes it. The rearrangement joins TRBV15 to TRBJ2-3; TRBD1 is a possible D gene (6 bases). There are 13 residues in the CDR3. V was cut by 6 bases and J by 2 bases, with 9 bases left in between. The germline V gene has CDR1 SGHND and CDR2 FRSKSL. The CDR3 DNA, read in part, is TGTGCCAGCAGCCGGGACAATGCAGAAACGCTGTAT. As protein: CASSRDNAETLY. The entire CDR3 protein is CASSRDNAETLYF.

This clone was seen a few times. Mouse gene names apply. Sequencing ends 1 residue short of the CDR3 end; the germline J gene provides the rest. V gene TRBV23 combines with J gene TRBJ2-1; the D segment call TRBD2 is taken from the table without a DNA check. The CDR3 runs to 14 residues. The germline CDR1 and CDR2 sequences are KGHTA and FQNQQP. CDR3 bases read: TGCTCCAGCAGTCAATCGGGACTGGATGCTGAGCAGTTC. Amino acids: CSSSQSGLDAEQF. The full-length CDR3 reads as CSSSQSGLDAEQFF.

This clone was picked up a small number of times. The genes and germline here are from mouse. The read comes to an end 1 residue before the CDR3 does, leaving the germline J gene to fill in the end. The chain has TRBV13-1 and TRBJ2-7; D possibly matches TRBD1 or TRBD2 (7 bases each). V was trimmed by 3 bases and J by 9 bases, leaving 16 bases between them. The CDR3 has 13 amino acids. From germline, CDR1 is NSHNY and CDR2 SYGAGN. The CDR3 spells CASSGRGGWGQYF. The sequenced part of the CDR3 DNA is TGTGCCAGCAGTGGCAGGGGGGGGTGGGGACAGTAC.

Of note for this clone: Here the gene names and germline are mouse. The read falls 1 residue short of the CDR3 end, and the missing part is taken from the germline J gene. The gene calls are TRBV26 and TRBJ2-1, with TRBD2 identical over 9 bases. CDR3 size: 15 residues. The V and J ends lost 3 bases and 6 bases, in that order; junction bases with no gene match: 6. Germline loops: CDR1 KGHPV, CDR2 FQNQEV (reference sequence). The CDR3 bases that were read are TGTGCCAGCAGTCTCGGGCTGGGGGGGATTGCTGAGCAGTTC. Its protein is CASSLGLGGIAEQF. The whole CDR3 reads CASSLGLGGIAEQFF.

Of note for this clone: Mouse germline and gene names are used. The sequenced fragment ends 1 residue before the CDR3 boundary, so the rest is inferred from the germline J gene. The chain links TRBV12-2 to TRBJ2-3; D ambiguous. V shed 0 bases and J shed 0 bases, with 9 bases lying between them. CDR3 length: 15 amino acids. Germline V gene sequence: CDR1 SGHLS, CDR2 HYDKME. The CDR3 DNA, read in part, is TGTGCCAGCTCTCTCGCCGGTACTAGTGCAGAAACGCTGTAT. Protein product: CASSLAGTSAETLY. The full CDR3 protein reads CASSLAGTSAETLYF.

Turning to this clone: Mouse names are used for the genes. The read finishes 1 residue shy of the CDR3 end, and the germline J gene is used to complete it. The rearrangement joins TRBV3 to TRBJ2-2; D not resolved. Between the trimmed V and J ends, which lost 3 bases and 0 bases, there was a span of 8 bases. The CDR3 covers 15 residues. CDR1 is SNHLY and CDR2 is FYNGKV in the germline V gene (reference sequence). The CDR3 here is CASSLTVANTGQLYF. The part of the CDR3 DNA that was read is TGTGCCAGCAGCTTGACGGTTGCAAACACCGGGCAGCTCTAC. The full variable domain, its missing parts supplied by reference TRBV3 and TRBJ2-2, is GPKVLQIPSHQIIDMGQMVTLNCDPVSNHLYFYWYKQILGQQMEFLVNFYNGKVMEKSKLFKDQFSVERPDGSYFTLKIQPTALEDSAVYFCASSLTVANTGQLYFGEGSKLTVL.

As regards this clone: Mouse gene names and germline throughout. The CDR3 end lies 1 residue beyond the end of the read and is filled in from the germline J gene. The chain employs TRBV26 and TRBJ1-6; D is perhaps TRBD1 (6 bases). TRBJ1-6 is identified as an open reading frame with a role that is uncertain. This CDR3 region has 15 residues. V lost 0 bases and J 3 bases, leaving 6 bases between the germline ends. Germline CDR1 reads KGHPV; CDR2 reads FQNQEV (reference sequence). Incomplete CDR3 DNA: TGTGCCAGCAGTCTGTCGGACAGCTATAATTCGCCCCTCTAC. Translating it yields CASSLSDSYNSPLY. The whole CDR3 is CASSLSDSYNSPLYF.

As concerns this clone: The germline and genes are mouse ones. Read data end 1 residue before the CDR3 end; the end is taken from the germline J gene. The chain joins TRBV13-1 to TRBJ2-1; weak D call: TRBD1 (5 bases). The CDR3 spans 15 residues. The germline V gene encodes CDR1 NSHNY and CDR2 SYGAGN. The ends were cut back, 3 bases at V and 1 base at J, with 11 bases in the middle. The CDR3 loop reads CASSALPGNYAEQFF. The CDR3 DNA, read in part, is TGTGCCAGCAGTGCCCTCCCAGGGAACTATGCTGAGCAGTTC.

Concerning this clone itself: The germline and genes are mouse ones. The CDR3 end falls 1 residue outside the read, so it is completed with the germline J gene. This rearrangement joins TRBV5 to TRBJ2-1; D remains unclear. V lost 4 bases to trimming and J lost 5 bases, with 6 bases between them. The CDR3 is made up of 12 amino acids. Germline CDR1 reads LGHNA; CDR2 reads YNLKQL (reference sequence). The CDR3 spells CASSLQNAEQFF. The sequenced part of the CDR3 DNA is TGTGCCAGCAGCCTCCAAAATGCTGAGCAGTTC.

Points on this clone: Mouse names are used for the genes. CDR3 DNA, as far as it was read: TGTGCCTGGAGTCTATGGGGGGCAAACACCGGGCAGCTCTAC. Protein sequence: CAWSLWGANTGQLY. From start to end, the CDR3 is CAWSLWGANTGQLYF. The chain is built from TRBV31 and TRBJ2-2; 7 bases match TRBD2. The read ends 1 residue early relative to the CDR3; the germline J gene fills the gap. The CDR3 is 15 residues long. V lost 0 bases to trimming and J lost 0 bases; unmatched junction nucleotides: 1. Germline CDR1 and CDR2: GKSSPN and SITVG.

A word on this clone: Gene names are mouse gene names. Other DNA sequences of this sample code for an identical CDR3. Partial CDR3 DNA: TGTGCCAGCAGTCTACAGGGGGCTGGGGCTGAGCAGTTC. Translation: CASSLQGAGAEQF. From start to end, the CDR3 is CASSLQGAGAEQFF. The chain has TRBV26 and TRBJ2-1, with 9 bases aligning to TRBD1. The read halts 1 residue ahead of the CDR3 end, with the missing end drawn from the germline J gene. The CDR3 spans 14 residues. The V gene end was trimmed by 3 bases and the J gene end by 7 bases; junction bases not matched to a gene: 4. Germline V lookup: CDR1 KGHPV, CDR2 FQNQEV (reference sequence).

Regarding this clone: Gene and germline names: mouse. The sequenced fragment ends 1 residue before the CDR3 boundary, so the rest is inferred from the germline J gene. The chain employs TRBV16 and TRBJ2-7, with D tentatively TRBD1 or TRBD2 (5 bases each). There are 13 residues in the CDR3. Trimming took off 3 bases at V and 6 bases at J, with 12 bases between the two ends. Germline assignment: CDR1 SGHSA and CDR2 FRNQAP. This CDR3 reads CASSFTGAREQYF. The part of the CDR3 DNA that was read is TGTGCAAGCAGCTTTACCGGGGCGCGTGAACAGTAC.

This clone was seen a few times. All gene names here are mouse names. The read comes to an end 1 residue before the CDR3 does, leaving the germline J gene to fill in the end. The rearrangement links TRBV16 to TRBJ2-4; D tentatively reads TRBD1 or TRBD2 (6 bases each). The CDR3 runs 14 residues. Germline V gene data show CDR1 as SGHSA and CDR2 as FRNQAP. V gave up 1 base and J gave up 3 bases, with 8 bases separating them. The CDR3 DNA, read in part, is TGTGCAAGCAGCTTAGTCGGGGGCCAAAACACCTTGTAC. Encoded protein: CASSLVGGQNTLY. Given in full, the CDR3 is CASSLVGGQNTLYF.

As concerns this clone: Gene names and germline match the mouse. The read comes to an end 1 residue before the CDR3 does, leaving the germline J gene to fill in the end. The chain is built from TRBV23 and TRBJ2-4; TRBD2, the D gene given by the table, was not confirmed from the DNA. In germline, CDR1 is KGHTA, CDR2 FQNQQP. The CDR3 consists of 14 residues. The CDR3 DNA, read in part, is TGCTCCAGCAGTCAAAACTGGGGGGGAAACACCTTGTAC. Protein: CSSSQNWGGNTLY. The whole CDR3 protein is CSSSQNWGGNTLYF.

Notes on this clone: Gene names and germline refer to mouse. The read gets to within 1 residue of the CDR3 end, and the germline J gene fills in the rest. The J gene is TRBJ1-1, the V gene TRBV26, with D unresolved. Germline V lookup: CDR1 KGHPV, CDR2 FQNQEV (reference sequence). Trimming cost V 6 bases and J 0 bases, with 8 bases left between them. CDR3 size: 13 residues. The CDR3 DNA, read in part, is TGTGCCAGCAGCCCCGGGACAAACACAGAAGTCTTC. Its protein product is CASSPGTNTEVF. The whole CDR3 is CASSPGTNTEVFF.

To note about this clone: The gene names given are mouse names. The read stops 1 residue short of the end of the CDR3; the missing end is completed from the germline J gene. V and J are TRBV13-2 and TRBJ2-3, with 14 bases matching TRBD2. CDR3 length: 15 residues. With V trimmed by 5 bases and J by 3 bases, 2 bases remained unmatched. Germline lookup yields CDR1 NNHNN and CDR2 SYGAGS (reference sequence). CDR3 amino acids: CASGRDWGGAETLYF. The sequenced part of the CDR3 DNA is TGTGCCAGCGGGAGGGACTGGGGGGGCGCAGAAACGCTGTAT.

As to this clone: The gene names here belong to mouse. With the read ending 1 residue before the CDR3 end, the germline J gene is used to fill in that end. This rearrangement joins TRBV3 to TRBJ2-7, with D possibly TRBD1 on 5 matching bases. V gave up 3 bases and J gave up 0 bases, with 9 bases separating them. There are 14 residues in the CDR3. Germline assignment: CDR1 SNHLY and CDR2 FYNGKV (reference sequence). The CDR3 region is CASSFGQSSYEQYF. CDR3 DNA (partial): TGTGCCAGCAGCTTCGGACAAAGCTCCTATGAACAGTAC.

By frequency in the sample, this clone is large. The listed genes are named as in mouse. The DNA ends 1 residue before the CDR3 does, and the rest of the CDR3 is filled in from the germline J gene. The V gene is TRBV2, the J gene TRBJ2-7; TRBD2 matches 11 bases. The germline gives CDR1 LGHNA, CDR2 YSYQKL. This CDR3 comprises 13 residues. V trimming: 7 bases; J trimming: 4 bases; junction bases outside the gene matches: 3. The CDR3 sequence is CASKTGGVYEQYF. CDR3 DNA, as far as it was read: TGTGCCAGCAAGACTGGGGGGGTGTATGAACAGTAC.

Regarding this clone: Gene names are mouse gene names. The chain's CDR3 is CASSRTGGAYEQYF. The part of the CDR3 DNA that was read is TGTGCCAGCAGCAGGACTGGGGGGGCCTATGAACAGTAC. V usage is TRBV4 and J usage is TRBJ2-7; 12 bases agree with TRBD2. The DNA ends 1 residue before the CDR3 does, and the rest of the CDR3 is filled in from the germline J gene. The J segment lost 2 bases and the V segment lost 5 bases, leaving 1 base of the junction unmatched. The V gene's germline CDR1 is LGHDT and CDR2 YNNKQL (reference sequence). CDR3 length equals 14 residues.

As to this clone: Germline and genes: mouse. The CDR3 end falls 1 residue outside the read, so it is completed with the germline J gene. The chain couples TRBV14 to TRBJ2-5, with a possible D match to TRBD1 (7 bases). The germline gives CDR1 SGHDT, CDR2 FRDEAV. With 2 bases removed from V and 0 bases from J, the gap between germline ends came to 10 bases. The CDR3 is made up of 15 amino acids. The part of the CDR3 DNA that was read is TGTGCCAGCAGTTTAGGGGGCAAGAACCAAGACACCCAGTAC. Its protein is CASSLGGKNQDTQY. The CDR3 as a whole reads CASSLGGKNQDTQYF. The whole variable domain, remainder taken from reference TRBV14 and TRBJ2-5, is EAGVTQSPRYAVLQEGQAVSFWCDPISGHDTLYWYQQPRDQGPQLLVYFRDEAVIDNSQLPSDRFSAVRPKGTNSTLKIQSAKQGDTATYLCASSLGGKNQDTQYFGPGTRLLVL.

Note on this clone: Here the gene names and germline are mouse. Read sequence stops 1 residue before the CDR3 end, and the germline J gene provides the missing end. V gene TRBV1 combines with J gene TRBJ1-4; D possibly corresponds to TRBD1 (6 bases). The germline V and J ends were trimmed by 3 bases and 4 bases, with 18 bases remaining between them. Per germline, CDR1 NSQYPW and CDR2 LRSPGD (reference sequence). This CDR3 has 17 amino acids. The CDR3 loop reads CTCSAGRGTNRNERLFF. The CDR3 DNA, read in part, is TGCACCTGCAGTGCGGGCCGGGGGACAAACCGCAACGAAAGATTATTT. Based on the CDR3 plus reference TRBV1 and TRBJ1-4, the full variable domain is VTLLEQNPRWRLVPRGQAVNLRCILKNSQYPWMSWYQQDLQKQLQWLFTLRSPGDKEVKSLPGADYLATRVTDTELRLQVANMSQGRTLYCTCSAGRGTNRNERLFFGHGTKLSVL.

About this clone: Gene names and germline match the mouse. Read sequence stops 1 residue before the CDR3 end, and the germline J gene provides the missing end. The J gene is TRBJ1-1, the V gene TRBV13-2; 8 bases line up with TRBD1. The trim removed 5 bases at V and 1 base at J, leaving 4 bases unmatched. The CDR3 has 14 amino acids. Germline assignment: CDR1 NNHNN and CDR2 SYGAGS (reference sequence). This CDR3 is CASGPGTGNTEVFF. The CDR3 bases that were read are TGTGCCAGCGGACCCGGGACAGGGAACACAGAAGTCTTC.

Notes on this clone: Gene names refer to mouse genes. The read terminates 1 residue ahead of where the CDR3 ends, so the germline J gene completes it. The V call is TRBV13-2, the J call TRBJ2-1, with 12 bases matching TRBD2. The trim removed 3 bases at V and 4 bases at J, leaving 5 bases unmatched. The CDR3 runs to 16 residues. Germline V gene sequence: CDR1 NNHNN, CDR2 SYGAGS (reference sequence). CDR3 DNA (partial): TGTGCCAGCGGTGGAGGGACTGGGGGGTCATATGCTGAGCAGTTC. Translation gives CASGGGTGGSYAEQF. The whole CDR3 region reads CASGGGTGGSYAEQFF.

A word on this clone: Any gene name here is a mouse gene name. The CDR3 end is not reached by the read, which stops 1 residue before it; the germline J gene fills it in. The gene calls are TRBV12-1 and TRBJ1-3, with unresolved D. This CDR3 contains 14 residues. Trimming cost V 0 bases and J 0 bases, with 5 bases left between them. Germline lookup yields CDR1 SGHSN and CDR2 HYEKVE. The CDR3 region is CASSLGSSGNTLYF. The DNA read from the CDR3 is TGTGCCAGCTCTCTCGGGAGTTCTGGAAATACGCTCTAT.

A few counts support this clone. Gene labels here are mouse ones. The read comes to an end 1 residue before the CDR3 does, leaving the germline J gene to fill in the end. The gene calls are TRBV4 and TRBJ2-5; 9 bases match TRBD1. The CDR3 contains 13 residues. The ends lost 5 bases at V and 8 bases at J; junction bases unmatched: 5. From germline, CDR1 is LGHDT and CDR2 YNNKQL (reference sequence). The chain's CDR3 is CASSPDRGGTQYF. The CDR3 DNA, read in part, is TGTGCCAGCAGCCCCGACAGGGGGGGCACCCAGTAC.

In the case of this clone: Germline and genes here are mouse. CDR3 DNA (partial): TGTGCCAGCAGTTTGGGGGATGGAAATACGCTCTAT. Residues: CASSLGDGNTLY. The full CDR3 reads CASSLGDGNTLYF. The chain recombines TRBV15 with TRBJ1-3, with D perhaps matching TRBD1 (5 bases). The CDR3 end is not reached by the read, which stops 1 residue before it; the germline J gene fills it in. The CDR3 covers 13 residues. V was trimmed by 3 bases and J by 3 bases, leaving 6 bases between them. CDR1 and CDR2 from the germline V gene are SGHND and FRSKSL.

Comments on this clone: Mouse names are used for the genes. CDR3 amino acids: CAWSLGTGDYEQYF. Partial CDR3 DNA: TGTGCCTGGAGTCTGGGGACTGGGGATTATGAACAGTAC. The chain recombines TRBV31 with TRBJ2-7, with 10 nucleotides matching TRBD2. The read is 1 residue too short to cover the CDR3 end, so that end is filled in from the germline J gene. Per the germline V gene, CDR1 is GKSSPN and CDR2 is SITVG. The V and J ends lost 0 bases and 4 bases, in that order; junction bases with no gene match: 3. The CDR3 contains 14 residues.

Turning to this clone: Here the gene names and germline are mouse. The CDR3 end falls 1 residue outside the read, so it is completed with the germline J gene. The rearrangement links TRBV16 to TRBJ2-5; 8 bases fit TRBD2. CDR1 and CDR2 from the germline V gene are SGHSA and FRNQAP. V dropped 4 bases and J dropped 4; count of bases not matched to a gene: 1. This CDR3 has 13 amino acids. CDR3 DNA (partial): TGTGCAAGCAGCTGGGGGGGCGAAGACACCCAGTAC. This gives the protein CASSWGGEDTQY. The CDR3 reads in full as CASSWGGEDTQYF. Looking up the rest from reference TRBV16 and TRBJ2-5 gives the full variable domain: NAGVIQTPRHKVTGKGQEATLWCEPISGHSAVFWYRQTIVQGLEFLTYFRNQAPIDDSGMPKERFSAQMPNQSHSTLKIQSTQPQDSAVYLCASSWGGEDTQYFGPGTRLLVL.